The 20 T cell receptor beta chains presented below share a single source sample, sequenced in a study of T cells in Graves' hyperthyroidism and ophthalmopathy. The CDR3 regions of TCR beta were amplified from RNA transcripts. First-round RT-PCR targeting the TCR CDR3 was performed with the HTBI primer set. MiXCR, applied by TCRdb to the multiplex PCR reads, yields one record per CDR3 protein. The table has around 390,000 distinct CDR3 sequences, 14% seen once; the top ten hold about 20%. Sequencing input: blood. Receptor source: a woman in her thirties with Graves' ophthalmopathy.

This clonotype was picked up a small number of times. The rearrangement joins TRBV19 to TRBJ2-1, with 7 bases matching TRBD2. Germline V gene lookup returns CDR1 LNHDA and CDR2 SQIVND (reference sequence). The CDR3 is made up of 15 amino acids. V trimming: 10 bases; J trimming: 0 bases; junction bases outside the gene matches: 9. CDR3 DNA sequence: TGTGCCAACAATCCGGGACTAAGCTCCTACAATGAGCAGTTCTTC. Residues: CANNPGLSSYNEQFF.

In this sample, this clonotype turned up many times. CDR3 protein: CSARGTGVSDGYTF. The CDR3 DNA follows: TGCAGTGCTAGGGGGACAGGGGTGAGCGATGGCTACACCTTC. The chain has TRBV20-1 and TRBJ1-2; TRBD1 agrees at 10 bases. The V and J ends lost 3 bases and 6 bases, in that order; junction bases with no gene match: 7. From germline, CDR1 is DFQATT and CDR2 SNEGSKA (reference sequence). There are 14 residues in the CDR3.

The V call is TRBV7-3, the J call TRBJ2-3; 8 bases map to TRBD1. This CDR3 region has 17 residues. After removal of 1 base from V and 2 bases from J, the junction contained 8 bases not matched to a gene. Germline CDR1 reads SGHTA; CDR2 reads FQGTGA. The CDR3 DNA sequence: TGTGCCAGCAGCTTAAGGGCACAGGGGGTGTCCACAGATACGCAGTATTTT. Its translation is CASSLRAQGVSTDTQYF. The whole variable domain, filled in from reference TRBV7-3 and TRBJ2-3, reads GAGVSQTPSNKVTEKGKYVELRCDPISGHTALYWYRQSLGQGPEFLIYFQGTGAADDSGLPNDRFFAVRPEGSVSTLKIQRTERGDSAVYLCASSLRAQGVSTDTQYFGPGTRLTVL.

This clonotype was detected ten times or more. The chain links TRBV2 to TRBJ2-3, with 11 bases matching TRBD1. The germline gives CDR1 SNHLY, CDR2 FYNNEI. The CDR3 contains 14 residues. The junction had 7 bases not matched to a gene; V was cut back by 8 bases and J by 6 bases. This chain's CDR3 is CASGRTGGPDTQYF. CDR3 sequence (DNA): TGTGCCAGCGGGAGGACAGGGGGCCCCGATACGCAGTATTTT.

In this sample, this clonotype turned up many times. The CDR3 spells CASSLTGASTDTQYF. The CDR3 region has the DNA TGCGCCAGCAGCTTGACAGGAGCTAGCACAGATACGCAGTATTTT. The chain employs TRBV5-1 and TRBJ2-3, with D possibly matching TRBD1 (5 bases). Germline CDR1 and CDR2: SGHRS and YFSETQ. V lost 1 base to trimming and J lost 0 bases, with 9 bases between them. This CDR3 comprises 15 residues.

This clonotype was observed many times. This rearrangement joins TRBV12-3 or TRBV12-4 to TRBJ1-2; D gene uncertain. The CDR3 loop spans 16 amino acids. V gave up 1 base and J gave up 0 bases, with 12 bases separating them. The CDR3 here is CASSLGPVATNYGYTF. Here the CDR3 DNA reads TGTGCCAGCAGTTTAGGGCCGGTCGCTACTAACTATGGCTACACCTTC.

This clonotype came up many times. The chain has TRBV24-1 and TRBJ2-3; maybe TRBD1 (6 bases). This CDR3 has 15 residues. The V end lost 3 bases, the J end lost 9 bases, and 18 bases lay between the germline ends. From germline, CDR1 is KGHDR and CDR2 SFDVKD. Here the CDR3 DNA reads TGTGCCACCAGTGATAGCTCTAGGGCCCAGGGGACGCAGTATTTT. It encodes CATSDSSRAQGTQYF.

V and J are TRBV9 and TRBJ1-1; D call uncertain. CDR3 length equals 15 residues. Germline V lookup: CDR1 SGDLS, CDR2 YYNGEE. With 0 bases removed from V and 5 bases from J, the gap between germline ends came to 14 bases. Here the CDR3 DNA reads TGTGCCAGCAGCGTAGGGACTTTGGGGAGAACTGAAGCTTTCTTT. It specifies CASSVGTLGRTEAFF.

A word on this clonotype: The junction shows a germline mismatch at one end, possibly a read error. The chain joins TRBV29-1 to TRBJ2-1; 8 bases line up with TRBD1. The CDR3 totals 13 residues. CDR1 and CDR2 from the germline V gene are SQVTM and ANQGSEA. The CDR3, as DNA: TGCAGCCCGGTATGGGCAGGGGGCAATGTGCAGTTCTTC. As protein: CSPVWAGGNVQFF.

There are a few counts of this clonotype. This sequence joins TRBV19 and TRBJ2-5; D is ambiguous. The V gene lost 3 bases and the J gene lost 7 bases, with 6 bases spanning the gap. The CDR3 has 11 residues. Germline values: CDR1 LNHDA, CDR2 SQIVND (reference sequence). CDR3 amino acids: CASSIGRTQYF. The DNA for the CDR3 is TGTGCCAGTAGTATTGGCCGGACCCAGTACTTC.

This clonotype has at least ten counts. The V call is TRBV2, the J call TRBJ2-4; D perhaps matches TRBD1 (5 bases). The germline V gene has CDR1 SNHLY and CDR2 FYNNEI. There are 12 residues in the CDR3. V dropped 7 bases and J dropped 9 bases, with 13 bases sitting between them. DNA of the CDR3: TGTGCCAGCACCCAGGGTACCGGCATTCAGTACTTC. Translating it yields CASTQGTGIQYF.

This clonotype occurred a few times. V usage is TRBV6-1 and J usage is TRBJ2-4, with D possibly TRBD2 on 5 matching bases. The germline gives CDR1 MNHNS, CDR2 SASEGT. This CDR3 region has 13 residues. The V gene lost 10 bases and the J gene lost 3 bases, with 13 bases spanning the gap. The CDR3 coding sequence is TGTGCCACCCTAAGCGGCGGCAAAAACATTCAGTACTTC. Translating gives CATLSGGKNIQYF.

This clonotype was seen many times. The V call is TRBV5-5, the J call TRBJ1-4; weak D call: TRBD1 (5 bases). CDR3 length equals 14 residues. Trimming removed 1 base at V and 8 bases at J, with 12 bases between. Germline V CDR1 and CDR2: SGHKS, YYEKEE (reference sequence). CDR3 DNA sequence: TGTGCCAGCAGCTTGTGGCAGGGAGGGGAAAAACTGTTTTTT. It is translated as CASSLWQGGEKLFF.

This clonotype was seen repeatedly, ten times or more. CDR3 in DNA: TGTGCCAGCAGCGACAGGACAGGGCGGGAAGAGCAGTACTTC. It translates to CASSDRTGREEQYF. This sequence joins TRBV3-1 and TRBJ2-7; 8 nucleotides agree with TRBD1. This CDR3 has 14 residues. V lost 5 bases, J lost 7 bases, and 10 bases stayed unmatched. Germline assignment: CDR1 LGHDT and CDR2 YNNKEL (reference sequence).

This clonotype was counted once. This rearrangement joins TRBV2 to TRBJ2-1; 8 bases match TRBD2. V was pared by 4 bases and J by 8 bases, with 7 bases of the junction left unmatched. This CDR3 contains 14 residues. Germline lookup yields CDR1 SNHLY and CDR2 FYNNEI. The CDR3 protein is CASSGASGSHEQFF. The CDR3 region has the DNA TGTGCCAGCAGTGGGGCTAGCGGGTCTCATGAGCAGTTCTTC. The full variable domain, its missing parts supplied by reference TRBV2 and TRBJ2-1, is EPEVTQTPSHQVTQMGQEVILRCVPISNHLYFYWYRQILGQKVEFLVSFYNNEISEKSEIFDDQFSVERPDGSNFTLKIRSTKLEDSAMYFCASSGASGSHEQFFGPGTRLTVL.

This clonotype was observed at least ten times. The chain joins TRBV7-2 to TRBJ2-7; D gene unclear. This CDR3 spans 13 amino acids. Germline CDR1 is SGHTA and CDR2 is FQGNSA. Trimming removed 5 bases from V and 9 bases from J, with 17 bases in between. The CDR3 reads CASSPQSEFGQYF. The CDR3 DNA reads TGTGCCAGCAGCCCCCAGAGCGAGTTCGGGCAGTACTTC.

The sample holds a few counts of this clonotype. The chain has TRBV19 and TRBJ1-4; D may be TRBD1 (6 bases). V shed 6 bases and J shed 3 bases, with 14 bases lying between them. CDR3 length equals 15 residues. In germline, CDR1 is LNHDA, CDR2 SQIVND (reference sequence). The CDR3 DNA sequence: TGTGCCAGTAGCATCACAGGGTGGTCTAATGAAAAACTGTTTTTT. It translates to CASSITGWSNEKLFF.

This clonotype was observed at least ten times. J is TRBJ2-3 and V is TRBV12-3 or TRBV12-4, with D perhaps matching TRBD1 or TRBD2 (5 bases each). The CDR3 is 14 residues long. V lost 10 bases, J lost 6 bases, and 20 bases lay in between. CDR3 protein: CATLVREWGDTQYF. For the CDR3, the DNA is TGTGCCACCCTAGTCCGGGAATGGGGGGATACGCAGTATTTT.

This clonotype was seen ten or more times. The chain joins TRBV7-2 to TRBJ2-3, with D possibly matching TRBD2 (6 bases). The V gene lost 7 bases and the J gene lost 0 bases, with 14 bases spanning the gap. Per germline, CDR1 SGHTA and CDR2 FQGNSA. The CDR3 loop spans 15 amino acids. CDR3 sequence: CASTGDGGSTDTQYF. CDR3 nucleotide sequence: TGTGCCAGCACCGGGGACGGGGGTAGCACAGATACGCAGTATTTT.

This clonotype was seen ten or more times. V is TRBV20-1 and J is TRBJ2-7, with 11 bases lining up with TRBD2. Germline CDR1 reads DFQATT; CDR2 reads SNEGSKA (reference sequence). This CDR3 spans 13 amino acids. The V segment lost 4 bases and the J segment 7 bases; nucleotides outside the gene matches: 6. This chain's CDR3 is CSANELAGDEQYF. The CDR3 DNA sequence: TGCAGTGCTAACGAACTAGCGGGGGATGAGCAGTACTTC.